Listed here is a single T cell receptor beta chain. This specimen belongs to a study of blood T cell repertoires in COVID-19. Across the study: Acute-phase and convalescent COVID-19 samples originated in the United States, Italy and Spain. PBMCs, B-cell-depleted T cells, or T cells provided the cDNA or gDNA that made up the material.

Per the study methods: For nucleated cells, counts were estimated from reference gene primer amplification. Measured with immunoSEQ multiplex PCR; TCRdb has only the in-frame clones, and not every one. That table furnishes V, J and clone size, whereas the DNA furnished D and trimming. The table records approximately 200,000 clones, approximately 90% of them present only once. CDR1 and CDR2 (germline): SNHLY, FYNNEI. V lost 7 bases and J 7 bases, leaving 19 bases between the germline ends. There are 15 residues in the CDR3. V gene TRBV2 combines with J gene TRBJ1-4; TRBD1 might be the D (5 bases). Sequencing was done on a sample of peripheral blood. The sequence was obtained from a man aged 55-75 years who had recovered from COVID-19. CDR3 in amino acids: CASILIQGRGEKLFF. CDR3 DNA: TGTGCCAGCATCTTAATCCAGGGTAGAGGTGAAAAACTGTTTTTT. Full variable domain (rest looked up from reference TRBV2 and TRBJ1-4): EPEVTQTPSHQVTQMGQEVILRCVPISNHLYFYWYRQILGQKVEFLVSFYNNEISEKSEIFDDQFSVERPDGSNFTLKIRSTKLEDSAMYFCASILIQGRGEKLFFGSGTQLSVL.